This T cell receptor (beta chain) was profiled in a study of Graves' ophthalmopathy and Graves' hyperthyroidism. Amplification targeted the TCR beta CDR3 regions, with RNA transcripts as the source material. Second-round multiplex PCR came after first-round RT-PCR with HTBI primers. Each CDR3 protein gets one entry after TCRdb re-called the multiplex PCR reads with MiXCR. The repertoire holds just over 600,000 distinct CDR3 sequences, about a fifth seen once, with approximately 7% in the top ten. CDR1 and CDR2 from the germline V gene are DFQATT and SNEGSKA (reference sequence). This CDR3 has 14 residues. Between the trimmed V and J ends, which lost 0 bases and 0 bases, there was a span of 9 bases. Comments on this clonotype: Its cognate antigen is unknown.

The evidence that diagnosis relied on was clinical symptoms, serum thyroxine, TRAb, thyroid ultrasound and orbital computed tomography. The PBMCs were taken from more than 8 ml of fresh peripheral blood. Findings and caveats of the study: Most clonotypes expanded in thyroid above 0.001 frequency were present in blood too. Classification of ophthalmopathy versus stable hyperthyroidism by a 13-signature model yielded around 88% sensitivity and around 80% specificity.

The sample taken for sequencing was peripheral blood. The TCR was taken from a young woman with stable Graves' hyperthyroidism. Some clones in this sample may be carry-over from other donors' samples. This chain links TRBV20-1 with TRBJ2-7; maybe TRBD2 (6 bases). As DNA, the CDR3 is TGCAGTGCTAGAGATCGGGGGAACTCCTACGAGCAGTACTTC. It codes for CSARDRGNSYEQYF.